Below, 9 T cell receptor beta chains from the same sample are listed, as sequenced in a study of molecular identifiers for immune sequencing clone quantification. MiXCR, run by TCRdb on the PCR reads, gives a single entry per CDR3 protein. The sample records some 70,000 distinct CDR3 sequences, 18% being singletons. Sequenced material: naive CD8+ T cells from blood, with Jurkat cell RNA spiked in. Subset reported: FACS-sorted CD8+CD4-CCR7+CD45RA+ naive T cells. Receptor source: a human donor in good health. Some libraries in this study had Jurkat cell RNA spiked in.

The sample holds many counts of this clonotype. CDR3 sequence: CASSGPAGGPSGEQFF. For the CDR3, the DNA is TGTGCCAGCAGTGGGCCTGCGGGAGGGCCTAGCGGTGAGCAGTTCTTC. The rearrangement links TRBV12-3 or TRBV12-4 to TRBJ2-1; 9 nucleotides line up with TRBD2. V lost 5 bases and J lost 9; bases outside the gene matches: 14. The CDR3 is made up of 16 amino acids.

On this clonotype: A much larger clone differs from this one at a single base, so this may be a read error. V gene TRBV12-3 or TRBV12-4 combines with J gene TRBJ2-2, with D possibly matching TRBD2 (6 bases). The length of the CDR3 is 11 residues. Trimming pared 1 base from V and 13 bases from J, leaving 7 bases between. The CDR3, as DNA: TGTGCCAGCAGTTTAGGGCGGGGGCTGTTTTTT. Its protein product is CASSLGRGLFF.

Comment on this clonotype: A read error may explain this, as a much larger clone is one base away. This chain uses TRBV27 with TRBJ2-1; 9 nucleotides match TRBD2. CDR3 size: 13 residues. Germline V gene data show CDR1 as MNHEY and CDR2 as SMNVEV (reference sequence). With 6 bases clipped from V and 6 bases from J, the junction kept 3 bases outside the gene matches. The CDR3 loop is CASRPGLANEQFF. CDR3 DNA: TGTGCCAGCAGACCGGGACTAGCCAATGAGCAGTTCTTC.

The gene calls are TRBV2 and TRBJ2-5, with 8 nucleotides matching TRBD2. The CDR3 contains 20 residues. With 8 bases clipped from V and 5 bases from J, the junction kept 28 bases outside the gene matches. CDR1 is SNHLY and CDR2 is FYNNEI in the germline V gene. CDR3 DNA sequence: TGTGCCAGCGGGAACGATGCACGACTAGCGATTAAACAGCTGGGGGAGACCCAGTACTTC. It specifies CASGNDARLAIKQLGETQYF.

The chain recombines TRBV12-2 with TRBJ2-7. TRBV12-2 is described as a pseudogene. The CDR3 runs 13 residues. CDR3 loop: CASRLVSAHEQYF. The CDR3 bases are TGTGCAAGTCGCTTAGTATCGGCCCACGAGCAGTACTTC.

This clonotype showed up just once. Sequence at one end of the junction differs from germline and may be a read error. This chain uses TRBV13 with TRBJ2-2, with 7 positions matching TRBD2. The length of the CDR3 is 16 residues. Germline-derived CDR1 and CDR2 are PRHDT and FYEKMQ (reference sequence). As DNA, the CDR3 is TGTGCCGGCAGCTTACTGGCGGGAGTGTTGACCGGGGAGCTGTTTTTT. It translates to CAGSLLAGVLTGELFF.

This clonotype was seen many times. The rearrangement joins TRBV20-1 to TRBJ2-3, with 8 bases fitting TRBD2. This CDR3 comprises 19 residues. Trimming removed 3 bases from V and 0 bases from J; junction bases left unmatched: 17. Looked up from germline, CDR1 is DFQATT and CDR2 is SNEGSKA (reference sequence). Written as DNA, the CDR3 is TGCAGTGCTAGGACTGACGAGTTAGCGGGGAAGACTAGCACAGATACGCAGTATTTT. Protein sequence: CSARTDELAGKTSTDTQYF.

This clonotype was detected ten times or more. The genes are TRBV11-1 and TRBJ2-2; D is undetermined. The CDR3 spans 17 residues. Looked up from germline, CDR1 is SGHAT and CDR2 is FQDESV (reference sequence). Deletions cut 2 bases from V and 1 base from J, with 14 bases between. The CDR3 coding sequence is TGTGCCAGCAGCTTAATGGTTGTGACTGAGAACACCGGGGAGCTGTTTTTT. Amino acids: CASSLMVVTENTGELFF.

This clonotype was seen ten or more times. The chain carries TRBV29-1 and TRBJ2-4; no clear D. Between the trimmed V and J ends, which lost 5 bases and 3 bases, there was a span of 11 bases. The CDR3 consists of 13 residues. In germline, CDR1 is SQVTM, CDR2 ANQGSEA. The CDR3 nucleotides are TGCAGCGTTATCGACCCGGACAAAAACATTCAGTACTTC. It is translated as CSVIDPDKNIQYF.